These 4 T cell receptor beta chains originate from one sample sequenced in a study of identical twins. MiXCR, applied by TCRdb to the 5' RACE reads, yields one record per CDR3 protein. The sample lists 500,000 to 600,000 distinct CDR3 sequences; 20% to 25% were seen once. This sample also appeared in a second study, on T cells expressing NK-cell markers.

Sequencing was done on a sample of CD4+ T cells sorted from blood. The receptors were sampled from a woman younger than 35 in good health.

This clonotype came up many times. The V and J genes are TRBV29-1 and TRBJ1-1, with 8 bases aligning to TRBD1. V dropped 8 bases and J dropped 5; count of bases not matched to a gene: 7. This CDR3 has 12 amino acids. Germline V gene data show CDR1 as SQVTM and CDR2 as ANQGSEA. In DNA, the CDR3 is TGCAGCACCCACAGGGGGATAACTGAAGCTTTCTTT. Translation gives CSTHRGITEAFF.

This clonotype was counted between two and nine times. This chain links TRBV12-3 or TRBV12-4 with TRBJ2-4, with D perhaps given as TRBD1 or TRBD2 (5 bases each). V was cut by 5 bases and J by 7 bases, with 15 bases left in between. This CDR3 is built from 14 residues. This CDR3 reads CASSASPWGNIQYF. DNA of the CDR3: TGTGCCAGCAGTGCAAGCCCCTGGGGGAACATTCAGTACTTC.

The chain recombines TRBV29-1 with TRBJ1-4; D uncertain. Trimming stripped 6 bases from V and 7 bases from J, with 15 bases between. This CDR3 comprises 13 residues. CDR1 and CDR2 from the germline V gene are SQVTM and ANQGSEA. CDR3 DNA: TGCAGCGTCAAGACCGGGAACTTTGAAAAACTGTTTTTT. Encoded protein: CSVKTGNFEKLFF.

Many counts were recorded for this clonotype. J is TRBJ2-3 and V is TRBV10-3; D might be TRBD1 (6 bases). The length of the CDR3 is 13 residues. The V end lost 4 bases, the J end lost 4 bases, and 9 bases lay between the germline ends. CDR1 is ENHRY, CDR2 SYGVKD, per germline. The DNA for the CDR3 is TGTGCCATCAGTGGTGAGGGGGCAGATACGCAGTATTTT. Amino acids: CAISGEGADTQYF.